This T cell receptor (beta chain) was documented in a study of shared clonotypes between healthy human individuals. Terminally differentiated effector memory CD45RA+ cells were left out of the naive CD8 fraction, which was CD45RO-negative and positively selected for CCR7. V was cut by 5 bases and J by 2 bases, with 19 bases left in between. Per germline, CDR1 MNHEY and CDR2 SMNVEV (reference sequence). The CDR3 extends over 16 amino acids. This clone has a single count. Its antigen is not known. Replicate PCRs run on sorted subsets employed about 220 ng DNA, approximately 30,000 T cell genomes. Produced via immunoSEQ multiplex PCR; TCRdb's table is partial and in-frame only. The sample includes over 2,000,000 clones, roughly 95% of them seen just once. Study conclusions and caveats: The sole specimen, blood, was sampled, and tissue repertoires likely differ. It was the non-shared clonotypes that had lower generation probabilities than clonotypes shared by all four donors.

The source material was naive CD8+ T cells from PBMCs. V gene TRBV27 combines with J gene TRBJ2-7; D is perhaps TRBD2 (6 bases). This clonotype was obtained from a man aged 18 to 30 in good health. Some clones in this sample may be carry-over from other donors' samples. CDR3 in DNA: TGTGCCAGCAGTCCCCTACCTGGGACTCCAACCTACGAGCAGTACTTC. Its translation is CASSPLPGTPTYEQYF.